The T cell receptor beta chain described here comes from a study of T-cell reconstitution after alpha-beta-depleted transplantation in children. Germline CDR1 and CDR2: LNHNV and YYDKDF (reference sequence). The CDR3 runs 15 residues. V was pared by 1 base and J by 1 base, with 10 bases between. At least ten counts were recorded for this clonotype. Construction of the TCRbeta library involved unique molecular identifiers. Each CDR3 protein gets one entry after TCRdb re-called the PCR reads with MiXCR. The sample lists 490,000 or so distinct CDR3 sequences, roughly an eighth occurring once. J is TRBJ2-5 and V is TRBV15; unclear D gene. This sequence originates from a human donor who donated a stem cell graft to a child with combined immunodeficiency. The sample was PBMCs from the stem cell graft donor, taken from the stem cell graft. The CDR3 spells CATSRGPAAQETQYF. As DNA, the CDR3 is TGTGCCACCAGCAGAGGCCCCGCCGCCCAAGAGACCCAGTACTTC.